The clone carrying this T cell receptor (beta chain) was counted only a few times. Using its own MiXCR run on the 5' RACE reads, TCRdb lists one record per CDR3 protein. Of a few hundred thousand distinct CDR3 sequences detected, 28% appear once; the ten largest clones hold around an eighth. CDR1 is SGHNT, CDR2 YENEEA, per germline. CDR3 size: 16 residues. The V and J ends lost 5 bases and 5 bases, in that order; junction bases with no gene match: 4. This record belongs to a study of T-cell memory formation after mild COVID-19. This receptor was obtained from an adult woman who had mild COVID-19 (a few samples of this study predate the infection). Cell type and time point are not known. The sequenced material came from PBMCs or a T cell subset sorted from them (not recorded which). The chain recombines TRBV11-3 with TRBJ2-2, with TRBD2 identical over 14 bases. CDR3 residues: CASSHRLAGGTGELFF. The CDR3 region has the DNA TGTGCCAGCAGCCACAGACTAGCGGGAGGGACCGGGGAGCTGTTTTTT.